These 30 T cell receptor beta chains share one sample of origin, sequenced in a study of early T cells in non-severe SARS-CoV-2 infection. TCRdb fed the 5' RACE reads into MiXCR, producing one record per CDR3 protein. The profile shows roughly 100,000 distinct CDR3 sequences, more than 10% of them singletons. Sequences were derived from whole blood, sampled at baseline. The receptor source for this set is an adult who was a healthcare worker with PCR-confirmed SARS-CoV-2 infection or an uninfected control (not recorded which).

V is TRBV6-5 and J is TRBJ2-7; D is possibly TRBD2 (5 bases). V lost 5 bases to trimming and J lost 2 bases, with 10 bases between them. Germline values: CDR1 MNHEY, CDR2 SVGAGI. The CDR3 totals 13 residues. The CDR3 protein is CASSSGFPYEQYF. The CDR3 DNA sequence: TGTGCCAGCAGTAGCGGCTTCCCCTACGAGCAGTACTTC.

This clonotype has only a few counts. The J gene is TRBJ2-3, the V gene TRBV7-9; TRBD2 is a possible D gene (5 bases). Germline V CDR1 and CDR2: SEHNR, FQNEAQ (reference sequence). V was pared by 5 bases and J by 4 bases, with 7 bases between. The CDR3 covers 12 residues. The DNA of the CDR3 is TGTGCCAGCAGCGGAGGAGCAGATACGCAGTATTTT. Its protein product is CASSGGADTQYF.

This clonotype was observed a handful of times. The rearrangement joins TRBV18 to TRBJ2-7; 8 nucleotides line up with TRBD1. The germline V gene has CDR1 KGHSH and CDR2 LQKENI. This CDR3 is built from 15 residues. Trimming removed 2 bases from V and 4 bases from J; junction bases left unmatched: 7. CDR3 sequence reads: CASSPGSGGAYEQYF. The CDR3 DNA follows: TGTGCCAGCTCACCAGGATCAGGGGGCGCGTACGAGCAGTACTTC.

V usage is TRBV5-6 and J usage is TRBJ2-3; either TRBD1 or TRBD2 may supply D (5 bases each). CDR1 and CDR2 from the germline V gene are SGHDT and YYEEEE. This CDR3 is built from 17 residues. Trimming pared 0 bases from V and 3 bases from J, leaving 17 bases between. CDR3: CASSLGASSGATDTQYF. CDR3 bases: TGTGCCAGCAGCTTGGGGGCCAGCTCCGGGGCAACAGATACGCAGTATTTT.

This clonotype turned up a few times. The V and J genes are TRBV11-2 and TRBJ2-7; 14 bases map to TRBD2. V trimming: 3 bases; J trimming: 4 bases; junction bases outside the gene matches: 2. Germline V gene sequence: CDR1 SGHAT, CDR2 FQNNGV. The CDR3 loop spans 15 amino acids. DNA of the CDR3: TGTGCCAGCAGCTTTCGGACTAGCGGGGGGTACGAGCAGTACTTC. Protein: CASSFRTSGGYEQYF.

This clonotype was seen many times. The chain links TRBV29-1 to TRBJ1-1; 8 positions match TRBD1. There are 14 residues in the CDR3. J was trimmed by 0 bases and V by 5 bases; bases with no gene match: 5. Germline V gives CDR1 SQVTM, CDR2 ANQGSEA. CDR3: CSVRTGWLNTEAFF. The CDR3 coding sequence is TGCAGCGTTAGGACAGGGTGGTTGAACACTGAAGCTTTCTTT. Full variable domain (missing parts from reference TRBV29-1 and TRBJ1-1): SAVISQKPSRDICQRGTSLTIQCQVDSQVTMMFWYRQQPGQSLTLIATANQGSEATYESGFVIDKFPISRPNLTFSTLTVSNMSPEDSSIYLCSVRTGWLNTEAFFGQGTRLTVV.

This clonotype was detected ten times or more. This chain joins TRBV28 and TRBJ2-7, with a possible D match to TRBD1 (5 bases). This CDR3 region has 17 residues. The V and J ends lost 5 bases and 1 base respectively, with 21 bases between them. Germline values: CDR1 MDHEN, CDR2 SYDVKM. The DNA of the CDR3 is TGTGCCAGCAGTCCTATGAGACGCAGGGTCACTTCCTACGAGCAGTACTTC. As protein: CASSPMRRRVTSYEQYF.

A word on this clonotype: The junction departs from the called germline gene at one end, perhaps through a read error. The CDR3 is CASSTRTDGYDYTF. In nucleotides, the CDR3 is TGTGCCAGCAGCACTAGGACAGACGGCTATGACTACACCTTC. The gene calls are TRBV9 and TRBJ1-2, with D tentatively TRBD1 (6 bases). Germline V gene lookup returns CDR1 SGDLS and CDR2 YYNGEE. This CDR3 contains 14 residues.

In this sample, this clonotype turned up many times. J is TRBJ1-1 and V is TRBV12-3 or TRBV12-4; D might be TRBD1 (5 bases). The V gene lost 5 bases and the J gene lost 1 base, with 8 bases spanning the gap. The CDR3 has 13 amino acids. CDR3 protein: CASSLTGNTEAFF. The DNA for the CDR3 is TGTGCCAGCAGTCTTACAGGGAACACTGAAGCTTTCTTT.

The chain employs TRBV5-5 and TRBJ1-6; a weak D match, TRBD1 (6 bases). The germline gives CDR1 SGHKS, CDR2 YYEKEE (reference sequence). The V gene lost 4 bases and the J gene lost 3 bases, with 11 bases spanning the gap. This CDR3 comprises 15 residues. CDR3 in DNA: TGTGCCAGCAGCCCCGGACAGAACTATAATTCACCCCTCCACTTT. Protein sequence: CASSPGQNYNSPLHF.

V gene TRBV3-1 combines with J gene TRBJ2-7, with D perhaps TRBD2 (5 bases). The CDR3 length is 17 residues. Trimming removed 0 bases from V and 3 bases from J, with 18 bases in between. Germline lookup yields CDR1 LGHDT and CDR2 YNNKEL (reference sequence). CDR3 sequence (DNA): TGTGCCAGCAGCCAAGACCCCGGCCAGGAGGAACTCTACGAGCAGTACTTC. It encodes CASSQDPGQEELYEQYF.

The V and J genes are TRBV27 and TRBJ2-1; 9 bases agree with TRBD2. Germline V gene lookup returns CDR1 MNHEY and CDR2 SMNVEV (reference sequence). V lost 7 bases to trimming and J lost 4 bases; unmatched junction nucleotides: 11. CDR3 length: 16 residues. The CDR3 DNA reads TGTGCCAGCACCCAACGTGGGACTAGCCCTTACAATGAGCAGTTCTTC. It yields the protein CASTQRGTSPYNEQFF.

This clonotype occurred a few times. The chain links TRBV25-1 to TRBJ2-7; 8 nucleotides line up with TRBD1. The CDR3 extends over 15 amino acids. Germline values: CDR1 MGHDK, CDR2 SYGVNS. With V trimmed by 4 bases and J by 3 bases, 8 bases remained unmatched. The CDR3 sequence is CASSVLGQDYYEQYF. The CDR3 DNA follows: TGTGCCAGCAGTGTATTGGGACAGGATTACTACGAGCAGTACTTC.

V usage is TRBV12-3 or TRBV12-4 and J usage is TRBJ2-5, with D perhaps TRBD1 (6 bases). The CDR3 is 12 amino acids. Trimming took 6 bases from V and 4 from J, leaving 9 bases between them. The CDR3 is CASRTGGETQYF. Written as DNA, the CDR3 is TGTGCCAGCAGGACAGGAGGAGAGACCCAGTACTTC.

This clonotype showed up just a few times. The CDR3 here is CASSSDGNYGYTF. DNA of the CDR3: TGTGCCAGCAGTTCGGACGGAAACTATGGCTACACCTTC. The chain carries TRBV12-3 or TRBV12-4 and TRBJ1-2; D remains unclear. Trimming shortened V by 4 bases and J by 2 bases, and 8 bases separated the two germline ends. The length of the CDR3 is 13 residues.

In its sample, this clonotype was seen a few times. This chain joins TRBV19 and TRBJ2-1; 9 nucleotides agree with TRBD1. Germline V lookup: CDR1 LNHDA, CDR2 SQIVND (reference sequence). This CDR3 contains 16 residues. V shed 7 bases, J shed 6 bases, and the junction held 13 bases outside the gene matches. The CDR3 region is CASTFTTGGAGNEQFF. The CDR3 nucleotides are TGTGCCAGTACATTTACAACAGGGGGCGCCGGCAATGAGCAGTTCTTC.

Ten or more counts support this clonotype. The rearrangement joins TRBV7-8 to TRBJ2-7; 9 positions match TRBD2. Trimming removed 2 bases from V and 4 bases from J; junction bases left unmatched: 15. The CDR3 has 18 amino acids. CDR1 and CDR2 from the germline V gene are SGHVS and FQNEAQ. CDR3 residues: CASSLKGRAGGVTYEQYF. The CDR3 nucleotides read TGTGCCAGCAGCTTAAAGGGCCGAGCGGGAGGAGTGACGTACGAGCAGTACTTC.

In this sample, this clonotype turned up many times. The chain carries TRBV28 and TRBJ2-7; D call uncertain. This CDR3 region has 12 residues. Germline CDR1 and CDR2: MDHEN and SYDVKM. Deletions cut 6 bases from V and 4 bases from J, with 10 bases between. This CDR3 reads CASSDRRYEQYF. In DNA, the CDR3 is TGTGCCAGCAGCGATAGACGGTACGAGCAGTACTTC.

This clonotype was detected only a few times. This chain's CDR3 is CASSFQGPQITYEQYF. In nucleotides, the CDR3 is TGCGCCAGCAGCTTCCAGGGGCCTCAGATCACCTACGAGCAGTACTTC. The rearrangement joins TRBV5-1 to TRBJ2-7; D may be TRBD1 (6 bases). This CDR3 has 16 amino acids. Germline V CDR1 and CDR2: SGHRS, YFSETQ. The V end was cut by 2 bases, the J end by 2 bases, with 17 bases between.

CDR3 residues: CASSLEAPGLDEQYF. CDR3 nucleotide sequence: TGCGCCAGCAGCTTGGAGGCTCCGGGACTCGACGAGCAGTACTTC. The chain has TRBV5-1 and TRBJ2-7; tentatively, D is TRBD2 (6 bases). This CDR3 has 15 residues. Trimming pared 0 bases from V and 5 bases from J, leaving 15 bases between. Germline lookup yields CDR1 SGHRS and CDR2 YFSETQ.

This clonotype was observed at least ten times. This chain links TRBV15 with TRBJ2-1; 13 bases line up with TRBD2. Germline CDR1 is LNHNV and CDR2 is YYDKDF (reference sequence). The ends lost 5 bases at V and 8 bases at J; junction bases unmatched: 9. The CDR3 is 16 residues long. CDR3 bases: TGTGCCACCAGCCCCGCCACTAGCGGGAGGGTCGATGAGCAGTTCTTC. This gives the protein CATSPATSGRVDEQFF.

The CDR3 here is CASSPDRRDPPQHF. The CDR3 region has the DNA TGTGCCAGCTCACCAGATCGACGGGATCCGCCCCAGCATTTT. J is TRBJ1-5 and V is TRBV18; D is undetermined. Between the trimmed V and J ends, which lost 2 bases and 9 bases, there was a span of 14 bases. There are 14 residues in the CDR3. The V gene's germline CDR1 is KGHSH and CDR2 LQKENI.

This clonotype was detected only a few times. This chain connects TRBV18 to TRBJ2-7; 7 nucleotides align to TRBD1. V lost 3 bases and J lost 0; bases outside the gene matches: 11. CDR1 and CDR2 from the germline V gene are KGHSH and LQKENI. The CDR3 runs 17 residues. The CDR3 spells CASSPFPGQLSSYEQYF. The DNA of the CDR3 is TGTGCCAGCTCACCGTTTCCGGGACAGTTGAGCTCCTACGAGCAGTACTTC.

This clonotype has a handful of counts. This chain connects TRBV12-3 or TRBV12-4 to TRBJ2-6; weak D call: TRBD1 (6 bases). The CDR3 is made up of 17 amino acids. The V end lost 4 bases, the J end lost 0 bases, and 13 bases lay between the germline ends. The CDR3 sequence: CASSSTGRGSGANVLTF. The CDR3 region has the DNA TGTGCCAGCAGTTCGACAGGACGTGGCTCTGGGGCCAACGTCCTGACTTTC.

The V and J genes are TRBV5-1 and TRBJ2-7; D not certain. V was trimmed by 1 base and J by 2 bases, leaving 7 bases between them. Looked up from germline, CDR1 is SGHRS and CDR2 is YFSETQ. This CDR3 region has 13 residues. The CDR3 spells CASSLSPTYEQYF. CDR3 nucleotide sequence: TGCGCCAGCAGCTTGTCTCCCACCTACGAGCAGTACTTC.

This clonotype was picked up a small number of times. The chain employs TRBV28 and TRBJ2-7, with D perhaps matching TRBD2 (6 bases). The CDR3 runs 12 residues. V dropped 4 bases and J dropped 4 bases, with 8 bases sitting between them. Germline V gives CDR1 MDHEN, CDR2 SYDVKM. The CDR3 reads CASSWGRYEQYF. CDR3 nucleotides: TGTGCCAGCAGTTGGGGGAGGTACGAGCAGTACTTC.

The chain joins TRBV7-9 to TRBJ1-2, with 7 bases fitting TRBD1. This CDR3 has 12 amino acids. V was pared by 5 bases and J by 8 bases, with 5 bases of the junction left unmatched. Per germline, CDR1 SEHNR and CDR2 FQNEAQ (reference sequence). This CDR3 reads CASSPTGWGYTF. In DNA form, the CDR3 reads TGTGCCAGCAGCCCGACAGGGTGGGGCTACACCTTC. Full variable domain (outside the CDR3, taken from reference TRBV7-9 and TRBJ1-2): DTGVSQNPRHKITKRGQNVTFRCDPISEHNRLYWYRQTLGQGPEFLTYFQNEAQLEKSRLLSDRFSAERPKGSFSTLEIQRTEQGDSAMYLCASSPTGWGYTFGSGTRLTVV.

This clonotype was found a few times. The chain recombines TRBV3-1 with TRBJ2-7; TRBD2 matches at 7 bases. The CDR3 contains 14 residues. The V segment lost 2 bases and the J segment 1 base; nucleotides outside the gene matches: 2. Germline-derived CDR1 and CDR2 are LGHDT and YNNKEL (reference sequence). Written as DNA, the CDR3 is TGTGCCAGCAGCCAACTAGCGGAATCCTACGAGCAGTACTTC. Protein product: CASSQLAESYEQYF.

The chain uses TRBV28 and TRBJ2-6; D is uncertain. The germline V gene encodes CDR1 MDHEN and CDR2 SYDVKM. V gave up 5 bases and J gave up 2 bases, with 13 bases separating them. CDR3 size: 16 residues. CDR3 coding DNA: TGTGCCAGCAGTCCACACCCGAGCGCTGGGGCCAACGTCCTGACTTTC. It encodes CASSPHPSAGANVLTF.

This clonotype has more than one count but fewer than ten. The gene calls are TRBV6-5 and TRBJ2-4; D gene ambiguous. The CDR3 extends over 17 amino acids. The V end was cut by 0 bases, the J end by 1 base, with 13 bases between. Germline CDR1 reads MNHEY; CDR2 reads SVGAGI. The CDR3 is CASSYSEYGRAKNIQYF. In nucleotides, the CDR3 is TGTGCCAGCAGTTACTCGGAGTACGGCAGGGCCAAAAACATTCAGTACTTC.